Here is one T cell receptor beta chain with its context. The specificity of this receptor is unknown. No much larger clone exists at a distance of one base, and base qualities are not known. Enrolling through a virtual design, the prospective study's participants ranged in age from roughly 18 to 95 years and lived across about two dozen United States geographic areas. Cohort assignment in the prospective study relied on participant-reported clinical history from a screening survey and a study questionnaire. ImmuneRACE Cohort 3 recovered participants were defined by two consecutive negative NP/OP PCR tests, healthcare professional clearance, or symptom resolution. Each participant in the prospective study had whole blood, serum and a nasopharyngeal or oropharyngeal swab collected by mobile phlebotomists. Participants in the prospective study had the option to provide additional blood draws and questionnaires over an approximately 2-month period. Blood samples from the prospective study were shipped frozen or at room temperature prior to DNA extraction.

The immunoSEQ Assay, a bias-controlled multiplex PCR, was used to amplify TCRbeta CDR3 regions from genomic DNA. As for the original processing: Nucleated cell counts per sample were estimated from amplification of reference gene primers within the assay. To quantify the absolute abundance of each unique TCRbeta CDR3 rearrangement, sequence reads were collapsed and filtered. For each sample, productive Simpson clonality was calculated by taking the square root of Simpson's diversity index across productive rearrangements. TCRdb obtained this table from immuneACCESS and retained in-frame rearrangements with V and J assigned. These tables miss some clones; where compared with another copy, unresolved V genes account for less than half of the shortfall, and the remainder is unexplained. V and J calls and clone size are as listed in that table; D and trimming were resolved from the DNA. The sample data list about 290,000 clones, and about nine tenths of these were observed just once. The ten largest clones capture about 1.8% of the sample.

The source of the sample is a study of blood T cell repertoires in COVID-19 (dated by TCRdb to the early 2020s). A note on the overall study: The collaborator samples originated in the United States, Italy and Spain and spanned the acute and convalescent phases of COVID-19. Nearly every sample came with metadata listing a de-identified subject ID, COVID-19 status, age in years and sex. Subjects who had been exposed to COVID-19, were actively infected with it, or had recovered from it provided the deeply sampled blood TCRbeta repertoires that made up the dataset. The repertoires were released in a freely available public database intended as a resource for research on the immune response to SARS-CoV-2. The prospective study material was composed of cDNA or gDNA derived from T cells, B-cell-depleted T cells, or PBMCs. HLA class I and class II types, where available, came from metadata supplied by the sample provider rather than from assay-based typing. Samples came from the ongoing ImmuneRACE study (first 160 participants) plus 1,254 subjects from 6 global collaborators.

As encoded in the germline V gene (reference sequence), CDR1 is SEHNR while CDR2 is FQNEAQ. From cysteine to phenylalanine, the CDR3 is 14 amino acids long. The only DNA kept is the CDR3, 42 bases in frame from the first base. The V end loses 5 bases and the J end loses 9 bases, and a stretch of 17 bases separates them. The research as a whole found: Clinical and demographic metadata were provided uncurated, with the amount varying by source and participant.

Sequencing was carried out using PBMCs or T cells enriched from blood (not recorded which). The sequence links TRBV7-9 to TRBJ1-5; no confident D gene assignment can be made. The sequence was collected from a woman between 40 and 55 years old who had recovered from COVID-19. CDR3 region: CASSRGRDEGPQHF. The base sequence is TGTGCCAGCAGCAGAGGGAGAGACGAAGGGCCCCAGCATTTT.